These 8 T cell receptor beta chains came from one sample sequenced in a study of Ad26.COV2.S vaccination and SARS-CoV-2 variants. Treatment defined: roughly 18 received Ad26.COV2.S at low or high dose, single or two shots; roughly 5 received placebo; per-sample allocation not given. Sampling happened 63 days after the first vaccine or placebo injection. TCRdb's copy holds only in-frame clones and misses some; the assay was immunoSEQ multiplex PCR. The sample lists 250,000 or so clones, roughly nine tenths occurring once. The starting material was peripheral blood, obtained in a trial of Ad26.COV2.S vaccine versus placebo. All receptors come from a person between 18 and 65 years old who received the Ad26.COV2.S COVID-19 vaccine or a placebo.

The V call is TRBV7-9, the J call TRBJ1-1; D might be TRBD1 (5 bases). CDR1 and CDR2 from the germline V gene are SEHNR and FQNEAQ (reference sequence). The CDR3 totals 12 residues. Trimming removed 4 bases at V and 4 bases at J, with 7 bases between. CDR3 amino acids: CASSSRATEAFF. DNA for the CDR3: TGTGCCAGCAGCTCCAGGGCCACTGAAGCTTTCTTT.

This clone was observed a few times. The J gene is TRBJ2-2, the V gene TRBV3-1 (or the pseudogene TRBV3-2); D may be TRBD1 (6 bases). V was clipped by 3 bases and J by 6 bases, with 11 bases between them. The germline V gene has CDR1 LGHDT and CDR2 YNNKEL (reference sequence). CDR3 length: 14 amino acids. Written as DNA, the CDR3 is TGTGCCAGCAGCCACACAGGGTATCCCGGGGAGCTGTTTTTT. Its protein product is CASSHTGYPGELFF.

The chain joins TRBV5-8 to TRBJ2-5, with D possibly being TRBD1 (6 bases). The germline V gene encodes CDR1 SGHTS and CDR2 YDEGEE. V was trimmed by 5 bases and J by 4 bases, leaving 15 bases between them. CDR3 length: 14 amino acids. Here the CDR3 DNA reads TGTGCCAGCAGGGGAACAGGGCCAGGAGAGACCCAGTACTTC. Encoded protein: CASRGTGPGETQYF.

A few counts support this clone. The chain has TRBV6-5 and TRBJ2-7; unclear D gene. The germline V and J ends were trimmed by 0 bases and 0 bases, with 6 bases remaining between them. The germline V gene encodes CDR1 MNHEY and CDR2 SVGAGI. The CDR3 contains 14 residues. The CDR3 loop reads CASSYSPASYEQYV. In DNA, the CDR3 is TGTGCCAGCAGTTACTCCCCAGCCTCCTACGAGCAGTACGTC.

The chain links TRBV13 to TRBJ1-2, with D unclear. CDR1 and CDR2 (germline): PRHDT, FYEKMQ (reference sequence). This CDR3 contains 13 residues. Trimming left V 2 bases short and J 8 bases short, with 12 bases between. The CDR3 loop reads CASSLTGRRGYTF. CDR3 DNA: TGTGCCAGCAGCTTAACCGGCAGGCGCGGCTACACCTTC.

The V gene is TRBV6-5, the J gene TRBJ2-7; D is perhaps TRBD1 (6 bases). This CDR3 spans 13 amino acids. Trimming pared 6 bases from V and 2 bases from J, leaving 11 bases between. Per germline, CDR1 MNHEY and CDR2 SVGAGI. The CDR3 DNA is TGTGCCAGCAGACCAGGGGTCGCCTACGAGCAGTACGTC. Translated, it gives CASRPGVAYEQYV.

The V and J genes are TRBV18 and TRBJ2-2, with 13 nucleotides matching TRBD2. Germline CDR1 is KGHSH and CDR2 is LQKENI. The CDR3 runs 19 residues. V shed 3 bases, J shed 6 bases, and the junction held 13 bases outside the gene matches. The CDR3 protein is CASSPLPRTSGRRAGELFF. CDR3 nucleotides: TGTGCCAGCTCACCGTTGCCCCGGACTAGCGGGAGAAGGGCCGGGGAGCTGTTTTTT. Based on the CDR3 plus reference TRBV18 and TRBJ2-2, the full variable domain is NAGVMQNPRHLVRRRGQEARLRCSPMKGHSHVYWYRQLPEEGLKFMVYLQKENIIDESGMPKERFSAEFPKEGPSILRIQQVVRGDSAAYFCASSPLPRTSGRRAGELFFGEGSRLTVL.

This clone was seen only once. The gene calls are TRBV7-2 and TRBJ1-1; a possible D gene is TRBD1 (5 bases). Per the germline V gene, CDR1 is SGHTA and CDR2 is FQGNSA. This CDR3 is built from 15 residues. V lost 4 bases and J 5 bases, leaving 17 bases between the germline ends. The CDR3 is CASSWDGTGGTEAFF. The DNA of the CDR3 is TGTGCCAGCAGCTGGGACGGGACGGGGGGGACTGAAGCTTTCTTT.